This is a list of T cell receptor beta chains from one sample in a study of blood T cell repertoires in COVID-19. Using immunoSEQ multiplex PCR, the repertoire was profiled, and TCRdb retains in-frame clones only, with some absent. The profile shows about 88,000 clones, about 88% of them singletons. Sequencing was carried out using peripheral blood. The receptors derive from a woman of 80 years or more with acute or convalescent COVID-19. CDR3s leave out the opening cysteine and the closing phenylalanine or tryptophan.

J gene | V gene | CDR3 protein
TRBJ2-1 | TRBV10-2 | ASSVSTYNEQF
TRBJ1-5 | TRBV30 | AWSPGVQPQH
TRBJ1-2 | TRBV9 | ASSVGTDYGYT
TRBJ1-6 | TRBV19 | ASSILGTESGSPLH
TRBJ1-2 | TRBV2 | ASSDYRQVGYGYT
TRBJ1-4 | TRBV7-2 | ASSGTGEKLF
TRBJ1-4 | TRBV24-1 | ATSDSGASNEKLF
TRBJ1-2 | TRBV5-1 | ASSSGQGMYEGYT
TRBJ1-6 | TRBV29-1 | SVGTGASNSPLH
TRBJ2-3 | TRBV7-6 | ASSQGGYTDTQY
TRBJ1-1 | TRBV28 | ASSFRGNTEAF
TRBJ2-1 | TRBV7-9 | ASSWSWGGGPHNEQF
TRBJ2-1 | TRBV9 | ASSAVSGRTSYNEQF
TRBJ1-5 | TRBV20-1 | SASGAGAYQPQH
TRBJ2-5 | TRBV18 | ASSDGEGETQY
TRBJ2-2 | TRBV28 | ASSRPRQGPTGELF
TRBJ2-5 | TRBV28 | ASSPNGGQETQY
TRBJ2-1 | TRBV3-1/TRBV3-2 | ASSQEPAGGRNEQF
TRBJ2-7 | TRBV7-2 | ASSFGGVTYEQY
TRBJ1-4 | TRBV7-6 | ASSLRSGGGNEKLF
TRBJ1-5 | TRBV6-1 | ASSELMETGGPQPQH
TRBJ2-3 | TRBV27 | ASSLGLGLGTQY
TRBJ1-6 | TRBV4-3 | ASSQDRDTSSSYNSPLH
TRBJ1-3 | TRBV7-9 | ASSLTGASGNTIY
TRBJ2-3 | TRBV11-2 | ASSGRTDGDTQY
TRBJ2-1 | TRBV7-3 | ASSSGLSSYNEQF
TRBJ1-2 | TRBV2 | ASSVEGAGYT
TRBJ2-3 | TRBV9 | ASSAGLAGSTDTQY
TRBJ2-7 | TRBV6-5 | ASSPTGGYPYEQY
TRBJ2-1 | TRBV9 | ASSGGTGVYNEQF